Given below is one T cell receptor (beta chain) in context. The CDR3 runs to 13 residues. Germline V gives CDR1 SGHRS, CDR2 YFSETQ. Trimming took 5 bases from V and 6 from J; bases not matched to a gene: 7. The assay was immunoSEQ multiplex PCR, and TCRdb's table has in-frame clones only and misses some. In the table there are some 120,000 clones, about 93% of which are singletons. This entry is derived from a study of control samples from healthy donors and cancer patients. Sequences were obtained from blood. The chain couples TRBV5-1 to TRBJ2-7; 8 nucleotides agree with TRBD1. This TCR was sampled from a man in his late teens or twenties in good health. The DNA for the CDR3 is TGCGCCAGCAGAAAGGACAGGGATTTCGAGCAGTACTTC. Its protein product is CASRKDRDFEQYF.